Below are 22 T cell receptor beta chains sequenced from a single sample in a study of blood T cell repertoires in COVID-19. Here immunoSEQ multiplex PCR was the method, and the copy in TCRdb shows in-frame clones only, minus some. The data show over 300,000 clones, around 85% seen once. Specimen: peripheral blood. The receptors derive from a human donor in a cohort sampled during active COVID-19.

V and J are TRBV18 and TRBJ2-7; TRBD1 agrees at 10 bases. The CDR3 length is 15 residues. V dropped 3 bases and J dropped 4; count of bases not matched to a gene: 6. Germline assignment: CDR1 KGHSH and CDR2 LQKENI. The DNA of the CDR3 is TGTGCCAGCTCACCGGTCCCGGGACAGGGGTACGAGCAGTACTTC. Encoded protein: CASSPVPGQGYEQYF.

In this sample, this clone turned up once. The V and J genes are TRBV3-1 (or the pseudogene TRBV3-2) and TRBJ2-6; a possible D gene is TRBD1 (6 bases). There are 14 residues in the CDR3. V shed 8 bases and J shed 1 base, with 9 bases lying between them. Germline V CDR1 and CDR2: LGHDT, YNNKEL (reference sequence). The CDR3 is CASGGLSGANVLTF. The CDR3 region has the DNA TGTGCCAGCGGGGGCCTATCTGGGGCCAACGTCCTGACTTTC.

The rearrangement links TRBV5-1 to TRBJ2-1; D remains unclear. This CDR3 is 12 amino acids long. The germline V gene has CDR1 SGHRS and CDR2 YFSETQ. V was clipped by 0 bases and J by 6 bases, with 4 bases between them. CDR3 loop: CASSLVANEQFF. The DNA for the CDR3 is TGCGCCAGCAGCTTGGTGGCCAATGAGCAGTTCTTC.

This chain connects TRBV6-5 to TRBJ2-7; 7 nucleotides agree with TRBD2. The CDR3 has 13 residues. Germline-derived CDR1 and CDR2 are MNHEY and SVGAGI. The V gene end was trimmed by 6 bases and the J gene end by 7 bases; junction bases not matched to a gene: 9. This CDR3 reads CASRFGPGGEQYF. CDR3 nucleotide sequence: TGTGCCAGCAGATTCGGCCCCGGGGGGGAGCAGTACTTC.

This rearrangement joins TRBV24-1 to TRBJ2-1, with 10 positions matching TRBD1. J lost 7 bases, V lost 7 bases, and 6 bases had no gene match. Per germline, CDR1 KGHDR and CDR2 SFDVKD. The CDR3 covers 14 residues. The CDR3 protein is CATSDRGLGNEQFF. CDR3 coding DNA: TGTGCCACCAGCGACAGGGGGCTGGGTAATGAGCAGTTCTTC.

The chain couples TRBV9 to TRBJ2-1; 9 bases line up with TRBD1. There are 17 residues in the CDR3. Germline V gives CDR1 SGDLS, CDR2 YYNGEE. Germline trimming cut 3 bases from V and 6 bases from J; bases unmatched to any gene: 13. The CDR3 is CASSGGAGTGKGNEQFF. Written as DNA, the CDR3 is TGTGCCAGCAGCGGCGGGGCGGGGACAGGGAAAGGCAATGAGCAGTTCTTC.

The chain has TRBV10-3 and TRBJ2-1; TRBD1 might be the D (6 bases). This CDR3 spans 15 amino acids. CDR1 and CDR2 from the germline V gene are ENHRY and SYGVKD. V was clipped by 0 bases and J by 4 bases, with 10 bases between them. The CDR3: CAISESTGTYNEQFF. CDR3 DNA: TGTGCCATCAGTGAGTCGACCGGGACATACAATGAGCAGTTCTTC.

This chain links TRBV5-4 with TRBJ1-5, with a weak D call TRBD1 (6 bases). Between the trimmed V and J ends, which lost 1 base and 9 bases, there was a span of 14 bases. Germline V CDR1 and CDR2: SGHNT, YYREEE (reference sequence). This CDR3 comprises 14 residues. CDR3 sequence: CASSLSGASSPQHF. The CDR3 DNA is TGTGCCAGCAGCTTGTCAGGGGCTAGTTCGCCCCAGCATTTT.

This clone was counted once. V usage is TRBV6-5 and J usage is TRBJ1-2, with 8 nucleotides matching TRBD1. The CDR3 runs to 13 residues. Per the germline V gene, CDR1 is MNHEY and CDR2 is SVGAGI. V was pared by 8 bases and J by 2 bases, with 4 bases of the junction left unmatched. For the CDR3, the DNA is TGTGCCAGCGCGCGACAGGGGAACTATGGCTACACCTTC. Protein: CASARQGNYGYTF.

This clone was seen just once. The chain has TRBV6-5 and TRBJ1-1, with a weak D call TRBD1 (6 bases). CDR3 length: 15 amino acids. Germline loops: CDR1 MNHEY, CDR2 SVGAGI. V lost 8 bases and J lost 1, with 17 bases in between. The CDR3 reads CASALGTDRNTEAFF. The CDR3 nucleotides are TGTGCCAGCGCTTTAGGGACGGACAGGAACACTGAAGCTTTCTTT.

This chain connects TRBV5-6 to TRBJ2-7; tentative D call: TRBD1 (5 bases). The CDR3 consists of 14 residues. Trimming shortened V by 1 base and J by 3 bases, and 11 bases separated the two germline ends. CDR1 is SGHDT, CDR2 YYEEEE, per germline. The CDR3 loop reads CASSLLQVSYEQYF. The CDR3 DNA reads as TGTGCCAGCAGCTTGTTACAGGTCAGCTACGAGCAGTACTTC.

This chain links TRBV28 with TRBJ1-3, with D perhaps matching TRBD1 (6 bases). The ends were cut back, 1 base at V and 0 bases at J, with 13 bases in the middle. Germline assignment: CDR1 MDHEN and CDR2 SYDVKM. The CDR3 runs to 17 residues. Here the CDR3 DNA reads TGTGCCAGCAGTTTATCGACAGGAACCAGCTCTGGAAACACCATATATTTT. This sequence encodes CASSLSTGTSSGNTIYF.

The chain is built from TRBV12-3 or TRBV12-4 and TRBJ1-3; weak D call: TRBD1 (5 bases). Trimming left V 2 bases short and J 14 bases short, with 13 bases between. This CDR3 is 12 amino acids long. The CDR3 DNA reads TGTGCCAGCAGTTTACGGGCAGGGAAGGTATATTTT. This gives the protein CASSLRAGKVYF.

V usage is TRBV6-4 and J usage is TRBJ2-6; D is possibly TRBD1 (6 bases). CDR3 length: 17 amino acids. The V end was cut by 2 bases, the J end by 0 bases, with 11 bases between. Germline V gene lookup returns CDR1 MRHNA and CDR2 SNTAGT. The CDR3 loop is CASSDRGFDSGANVLTF. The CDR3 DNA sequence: TGTGCCAGCAGTGACAGGGGGTTTGACTCTGGGGCCAACGTCCTGACTTTC.

The CDR3 spells CASSSPSRDRSYGYTF. The CDR3 DNA sequence: TGTGCCAGCAGCTCACCCTCCCGGGACAGATCCTATGGCTACACCTTC. The rearrangement links TRBV11-2 to TRBJ1-2; 7 positions agree with TRBD1. This CDR3 contains 16 residues. Per the germline V gene, CDR1 is SGHAT and CDR2 is FQNNGV. V trimming: 4 bases; J trimming: 4 bases; junction bases outside the gene matches: 12.

As DNA, the CDR3 is TGCGCCAGCAGCCGTTTAGCAGGGGGCGATGCCTATGGCTACACCTTC. Translated: CASSRLAGGDAYGYTF. This rearrangement joins TRBV4-1 to TRBJ1-2; TRBD1 matches 8 bases. The junction had 11 bases not matched to a gene; V was cut back by 4 bases and J by 4 bases. The CDR3 is 16 residues long. From germline, CDR1 is MGHRA and CDR2 YSYEKL.

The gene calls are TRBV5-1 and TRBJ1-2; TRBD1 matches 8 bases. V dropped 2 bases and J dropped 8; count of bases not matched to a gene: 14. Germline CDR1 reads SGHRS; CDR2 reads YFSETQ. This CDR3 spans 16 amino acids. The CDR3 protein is CASSFSLRDRFGGYTF. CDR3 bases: TGCGCCAGCAGCTTCTCTCTAAGGGACAGGTTCGGCGGCTACACCTTC.

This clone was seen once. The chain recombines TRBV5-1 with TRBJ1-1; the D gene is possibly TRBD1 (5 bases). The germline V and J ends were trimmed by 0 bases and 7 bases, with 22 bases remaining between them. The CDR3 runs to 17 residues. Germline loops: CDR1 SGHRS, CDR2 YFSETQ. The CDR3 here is CASSLANGGTGRLEAFF. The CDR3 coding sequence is TGCGCCAGCAGCTTGGCCAACGGGGGGACTGGGCGCCTTGAAGCTTTCTTT.

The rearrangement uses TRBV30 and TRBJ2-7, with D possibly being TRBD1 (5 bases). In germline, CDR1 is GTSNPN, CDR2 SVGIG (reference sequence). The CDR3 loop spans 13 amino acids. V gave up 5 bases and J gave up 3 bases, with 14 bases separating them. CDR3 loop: CAWAAGWGYEQYF. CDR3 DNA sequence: TGTGCCTGGGCCGCAGGGTGGGGCTACGAGCAGTACTTC.

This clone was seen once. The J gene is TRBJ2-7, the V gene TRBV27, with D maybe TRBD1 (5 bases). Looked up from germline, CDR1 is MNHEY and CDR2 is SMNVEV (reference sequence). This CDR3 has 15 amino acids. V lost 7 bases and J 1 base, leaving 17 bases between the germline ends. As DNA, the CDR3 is TGTGCCAGCAAGACAACTGGGGCAGTTTCCTACGAGCAGTACTTC. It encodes CASKTTGAVSYEQYF.

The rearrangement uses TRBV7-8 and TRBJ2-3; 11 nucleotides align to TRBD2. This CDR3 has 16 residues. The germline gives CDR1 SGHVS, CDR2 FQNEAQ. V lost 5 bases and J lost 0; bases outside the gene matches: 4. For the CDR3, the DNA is TGTGCCAGCAGCCATGGGACTAGCGGAAGCACAGATACGCAGTATTTT. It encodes CASSHGTSGSTDTQYF. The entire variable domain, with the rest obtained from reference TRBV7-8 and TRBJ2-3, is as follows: GAGVSQSPRYKVAKRGQDVALRCDPISGHVSLFWYQQALGQGPEFLTYFQNEAQLDKSGLPSDRFFAERPEGSVSTLKIQRTQQEDSAVYLCASSHGTSGSTDTQYFGPGTRLTVL.

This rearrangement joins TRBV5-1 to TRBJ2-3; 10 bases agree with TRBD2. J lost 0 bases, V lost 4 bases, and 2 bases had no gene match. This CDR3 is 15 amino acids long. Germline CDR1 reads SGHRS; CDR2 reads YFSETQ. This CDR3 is CASSPAGGSTDTQYF. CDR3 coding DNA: TGCGCCAGCAGCCCAGCGGGGGGGAGCACAGATACGCAGTATTTT.